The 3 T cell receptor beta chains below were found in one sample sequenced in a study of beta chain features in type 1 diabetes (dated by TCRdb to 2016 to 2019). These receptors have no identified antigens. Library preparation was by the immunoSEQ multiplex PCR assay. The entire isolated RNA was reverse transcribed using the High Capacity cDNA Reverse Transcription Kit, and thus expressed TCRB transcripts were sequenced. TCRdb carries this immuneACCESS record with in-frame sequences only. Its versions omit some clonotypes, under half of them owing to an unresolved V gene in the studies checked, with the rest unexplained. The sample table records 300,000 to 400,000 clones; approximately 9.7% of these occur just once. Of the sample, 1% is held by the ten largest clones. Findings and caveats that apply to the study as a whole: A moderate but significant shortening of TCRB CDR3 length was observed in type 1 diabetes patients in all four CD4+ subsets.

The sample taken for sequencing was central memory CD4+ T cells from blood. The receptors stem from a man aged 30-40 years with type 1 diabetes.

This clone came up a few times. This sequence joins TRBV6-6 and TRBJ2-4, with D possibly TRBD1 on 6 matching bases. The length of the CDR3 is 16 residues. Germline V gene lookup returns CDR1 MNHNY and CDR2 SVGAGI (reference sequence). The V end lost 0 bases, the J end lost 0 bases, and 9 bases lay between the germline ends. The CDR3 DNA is TGTGCCAGCAGTTACTCCGGGACACTAGCCAAAAACATTCAGTACTTC. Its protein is CASSYSGTLAKNIQYF.

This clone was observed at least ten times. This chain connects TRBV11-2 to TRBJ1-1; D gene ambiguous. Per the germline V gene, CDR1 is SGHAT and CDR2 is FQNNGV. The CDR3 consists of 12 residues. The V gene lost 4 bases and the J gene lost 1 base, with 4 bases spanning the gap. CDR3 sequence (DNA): TGTGCCAGCAGCTGGTCGAACACTGAAGCTTTCTTT. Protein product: CASSWSNTEAFF.

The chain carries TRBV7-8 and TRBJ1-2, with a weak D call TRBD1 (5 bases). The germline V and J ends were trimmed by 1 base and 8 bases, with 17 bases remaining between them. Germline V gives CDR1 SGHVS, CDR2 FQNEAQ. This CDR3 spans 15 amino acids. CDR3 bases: TGTGCCAGCAGCTTAGTCTCTGACCGTTCAGGGGGCTACACCTTC. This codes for CASSLVSDRSGGYTF.